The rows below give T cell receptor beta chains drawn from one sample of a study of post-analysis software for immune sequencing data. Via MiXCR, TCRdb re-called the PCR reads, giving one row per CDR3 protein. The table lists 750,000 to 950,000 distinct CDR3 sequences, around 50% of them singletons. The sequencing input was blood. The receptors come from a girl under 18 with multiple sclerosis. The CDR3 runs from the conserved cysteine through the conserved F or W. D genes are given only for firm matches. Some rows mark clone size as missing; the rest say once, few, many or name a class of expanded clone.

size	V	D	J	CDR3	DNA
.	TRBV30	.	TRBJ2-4	CAWSAEAGNIQYF	TGTGCCTGGAGTGCCGAGGCAGGGAACATTCAGTACTTC
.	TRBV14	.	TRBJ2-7	CASSQGGQGDSEQYF	TGTGCCAGCAGCCAAGGAGGGCAGGGAGATAGCGAGCAGTACTTC
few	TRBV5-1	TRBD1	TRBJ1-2	CASSFATGQDYGYTF	TGCGCCAGCAGCTTCGCAACGGGACAGGACTATGGCTACACCTTC
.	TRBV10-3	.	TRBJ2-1	CAISDSDMSNEQFF	TGTGCCATCAGTGACTCCGACATGTCCAATGAGCAGTTCTTC
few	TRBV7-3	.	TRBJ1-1	CASSSLSGGQHNTEAFF	TGTGCCAGCAGCTCCCTCTCCGGCGGGCAGCACAACACTGAAGCTTTCTTT
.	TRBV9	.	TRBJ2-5	CASSVGQRVNEQYF	TGTGCCAGCAGCGTAGGGCAGCGGGTGAATGAGCAGTACTTC
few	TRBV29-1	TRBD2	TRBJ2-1	CSGSGTSGSPGVYEQFF	TGCAGCGGATCGGGGACTAGCGGGAGCCCCGGGGTATATGAGCAGTTCTTC
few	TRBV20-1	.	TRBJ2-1	CSARIPDREEDNEQFF	TGCAGTGCTAGAATACCAGACAGGGAGGAGGACAATGAGCAGTTCTTC
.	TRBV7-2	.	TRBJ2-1	CASSWGRRREQFF	TGTGCCAGCAGCTGGGGGCGACGGCGAGAGCAGTTCTTC
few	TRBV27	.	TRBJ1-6	CASSFKVGSPLHF	TGTGCCAGCAGTTTTAAAGTCGGCTCACCCCTCCACTTT
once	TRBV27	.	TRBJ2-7	CASRGDIPYEQYF	TGTGCCAGTAGGGGGGACATTCCCTACGAGCAGTACTTC
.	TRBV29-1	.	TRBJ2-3	CSVVGYTQYF	TGCAGCGTTGTGGGATATACGCAGTATTTT
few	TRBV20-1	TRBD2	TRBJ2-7	CSALSAGVSSYEQYF	TGCAGCGCCCTCTCGGCGGGGGTCAGCTCCTACGAGCAGTACTTC
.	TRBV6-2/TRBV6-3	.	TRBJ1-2	CASSPAGSPIYGYTF	TGTGCCAGCAGCCCCGCTGGCAGTCCCATCTATGGCTACACCTTC
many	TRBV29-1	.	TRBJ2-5	CSAEVRTAETQYF	TGCAGCGCGGAGGTGAGGACAGCAGAGACCCAGTACTTC
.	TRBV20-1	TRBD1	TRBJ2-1	CSANHWDRVYEQFF	TGCAGTGCTAACCACTGGGACAGGGTTTATGAGCAGTTCTTC
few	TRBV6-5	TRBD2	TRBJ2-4	CASKISWEGNIQYF	TGTGCCAGCAAAATTTCTTGGGAGGGAAACATTCAGTACTTC
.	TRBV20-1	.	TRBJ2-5	CSARAQKETQYF	TGCAGTGCTAGAGCCCAAAAAGAGACCCAGTACTTC
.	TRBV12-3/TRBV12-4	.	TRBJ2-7	CASSLLAPGGNEQYF	TGTGCCAGCAGTCTCCTGGCTCCGGGCGGCAACGAGCAGTACTTC
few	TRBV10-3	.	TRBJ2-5	CAISETGEETQYF	TGTGCCATCAGTGAGACGGGAGAAGAGACCCAGTACTTC
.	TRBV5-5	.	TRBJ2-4	CASRFDRSKNIPYF	TGTGCCAGCAGATTCGACAGGAGCAAAAACATTCCGTACTTC
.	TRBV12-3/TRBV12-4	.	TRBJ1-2	CASSLRHTSAGGYTF	TGTGCCAGCAGTTTAAGGCACACGAGCGCAGGAGGCTACACCTTC
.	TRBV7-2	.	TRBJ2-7	CASSLPKTYEQYF	TGTGCCAGCAGCTTGCCCAAGACCTACGAGCAGTACTTC
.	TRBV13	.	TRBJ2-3	CASSSKLSGSPDTQYF	TGTGCCAGCAGTTCGAAACTTAGCGGAAGCCCAGATACGCAGTATTTT
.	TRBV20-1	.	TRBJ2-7	CSARMEGWEQYF	TGCAGTGCTAGGATGGAGGGGTGGGAGCAGTACTTC
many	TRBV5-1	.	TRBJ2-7	CASRDGRYEQYF	TGTGCCAGCAGAGATGGGAGATACGAGCAGTACTTC
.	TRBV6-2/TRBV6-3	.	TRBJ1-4	CASRDPTRSATNEKLFF	TGTGCCAGCAGGGACCCTACAAGATCTGCAACTAATGAAAAACTGTTTTTT
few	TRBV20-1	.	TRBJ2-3	CSASASGSTDTQYF	TGCAGTGCTAGTGCCTCGGGGAGCACAGATACGCAGTATTTT
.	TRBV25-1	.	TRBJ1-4	CASSALRGATNEKLFF	TGTGCCAGCAGTGCACTTCGAGGAGCAACTAATGAAAAACTGTTTTTT
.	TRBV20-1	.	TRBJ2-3	CSAKGPRQADTQYF	TGCAGTGCAAAGGGACCAAGGCAGGCAGATACGCAGTATTTT
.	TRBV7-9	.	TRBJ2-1	CASSLSETPGEQFF	TGTGCCAGCAGCTTAAGTGAGACCCCGGGTGAGCAGTTCTTC
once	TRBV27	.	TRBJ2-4	CASSDSGGATSSAKNIQYF	TGTGCCAGCAGCGACAGCGGAGGCGCTACTTCCTCAGCCAAAAACATTCAGTACTTC
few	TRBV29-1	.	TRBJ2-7	CSVRLKSSYEQYF	TGCAGCGTTAGACTGAAGAGCTCCTACGAGCAGTACTTC
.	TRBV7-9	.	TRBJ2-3	CASSRGHRTDTQYF	TGTGCCAGCAGCCGGGGACACCGCACAGATACGCAGTATTTT
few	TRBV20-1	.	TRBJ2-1	CSARDRRVPYNEQFF	TGCAGTGCTAGAGATCGAAGGGTACCTTACAATGAGCAGTTCTTC
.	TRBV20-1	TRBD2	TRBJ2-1	CSARTSGRGNSYNEQFF	TGCAGTGCTAGAACTAGCGGGAGAGGGAACTCCTACAATGAGCAGTTCTTC
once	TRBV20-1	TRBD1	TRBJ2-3	CSASRSTRSGTGKTDTQYF	TGCAGTGCTAGTAGATCCACCCGATCCGGGACAGGGAAGACAGATACGCAGTATTTT
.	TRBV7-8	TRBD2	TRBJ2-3	CASSSPTSGGPNTQYF	TGTGCCAGCAGCTCCCCGACTAGCGGGGGACCAAATACGCAGTATTTT
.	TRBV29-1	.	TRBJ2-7	CSVEGEAGLSYEQYF	TGCAGCGTTGAAGGTGAGGCGGGGCTTTCCTACGAGCAGTACTTC
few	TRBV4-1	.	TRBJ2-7	CASSQVKSEQYF	TGCGCCAGCAGCCAAGTTAAAAGTGAGCAGTACTTC
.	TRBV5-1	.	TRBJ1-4	CASSSSFREDEKLFF	TGCGCCAGCAGCTCCTCATTCCGGGAGGATGAAAAACTGTTTTTT
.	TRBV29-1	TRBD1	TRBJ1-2	CSVENKKGASGYTF	TGCAGCGTTGAAAATAAAAAGGGGGCAAGTGGCTACACCTTC
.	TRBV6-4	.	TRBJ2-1	CASSDPLWFYNEQFF	TGTGCCAGCAGTGACCCACTTTGGTTCTACAATGAGCAGTTCTTC
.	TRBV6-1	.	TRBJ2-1	CASRRGPTSSYNEQFF	TGTGCCAGCAGACGGGGACCTACGAGCTCCTACAATGAGCAGTTCTTC
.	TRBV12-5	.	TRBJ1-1	CASGPPGQVNTEAFF	TGTGCTAGTGGTCCACCGGGACAAGTGAACACTGAAGCTTTCTTT
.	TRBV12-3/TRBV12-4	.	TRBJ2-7	CASGLERNEQYF	TGTGCCAGCGGCCTAGAGCGAAACGAGCAGTACTTC
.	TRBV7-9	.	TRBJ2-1	CASRPSPLAAGRGEQFF	TGTGCCAGCAGGCCAAGCCCCCTAGCAGCCGGCCGGGGTGAGCAGTTCTTC